These 2 T cell receptor beta chains originate from one sample sequenced in a study of T cell clonotyping in hematopoietic cell transplantation. TCRdb's copy holds only in-frame clones and misses some; the assay was immunoSEQ multiplex PCR. The table shows about 45,000 clones, with around 84% occurring only once. The time point was: recipient sample about 28 days before transplant, after cytoreduction. Sequences were derived from peripheral blood mononuclear cells, sampled before stem cell transplant. All receptors derive from a man in his 60s with myelodysplastic syndrome. Some clones in this sample may be carry-over from other donors' samples.

The rearrangement links TRBV2 to TRBJ2-7; tentatively, D is TRBD2 (5 bases). The CDR3 spans 15 residues. Germline CDR1 is SNHLY and CDR2 is FYNNEI. Deletions cut 7 bases from V and 0 bases from J, with 16 bases between. CDR3 sequence: CASTDESGYSYEQYF. CDR3 in DNA: TGTGCCAGCACTGACGAAAGCGGCTACTCCTACGAGCAGTACTTC.

The J gene is TRBJ2-3, the V gene TRBV7-8; D is uncertain. V lost 1 base, J lost 3 bases, and 5 bases lay in between. The CDR3 totals 13 residues. Germline loops: CDR1 SGHVS, CDR2 FQNEAQ. Here the CDR3 reads CASSLDTTDTQYF. As DNA, the CDR3 is TGTGCCAGCAGCTTAGACACAACAGATACGCAGTATTTT.